This T cell receptor (beta chain) was sequenced for a study of CD8 T cells in ankylosing spondylitis. This clonotype was seen ten or more times. The CDR3 is 16 amino acids. The germline CDR1 and CDR2 sequences are KGHDR and SFDVKD. V lost 3 bases and J lost 0, with 11 bases in between. Using quantitative 5'-RACE with molecular barcodes, the authors made TCR beta libraries. One entry per CDR3 protein results from TCRdb running MiXCR on the 5' RACE reads. The table records 200,000 to 250,000 distinct CDR3 sequences, about 11% of them present only once. This TCR derives from a male donor with ankylosing spondylitis or in good health (not recorded which). The rearrangement uses TRBV24-1 and TRBJ2-1; weak D call: TRBD1 (5 bases). Specimen: blood, either unsorted or a sorted T cell fraction (not recorded which). The CDR3 DNA sequence: TGTGCCACCAGTGATACGACTGACAGCTCCTACAATGAGCAGTTCTTC. It yields the protein CATSDTTDSSYNEQFF.